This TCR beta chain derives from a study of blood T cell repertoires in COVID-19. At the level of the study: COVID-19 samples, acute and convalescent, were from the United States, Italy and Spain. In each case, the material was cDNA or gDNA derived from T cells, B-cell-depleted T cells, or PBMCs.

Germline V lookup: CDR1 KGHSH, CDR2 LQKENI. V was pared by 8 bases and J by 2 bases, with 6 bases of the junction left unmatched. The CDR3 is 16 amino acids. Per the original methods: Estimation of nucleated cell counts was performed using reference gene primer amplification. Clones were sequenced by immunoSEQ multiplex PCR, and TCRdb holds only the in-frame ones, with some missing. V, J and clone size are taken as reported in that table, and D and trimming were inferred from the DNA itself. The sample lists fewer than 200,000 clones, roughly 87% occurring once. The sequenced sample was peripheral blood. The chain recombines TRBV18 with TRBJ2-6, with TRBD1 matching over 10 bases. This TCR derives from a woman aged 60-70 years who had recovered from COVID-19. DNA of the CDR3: TGTGCCAGCACTGGACAGGGGGGTCCTGGGGCCAACGTCCTGACTTTC. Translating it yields CASTGQGGPGANVLTF.